Listed here are 14 T cell receptor beta chains from one sample, sequenced in a study of T cells after yellow fever vaccination. TCRdb re-called the 5' RACE reads with MiXCR, one entry per CDR3 protein. The sample includes under 150,000 distinct CDR3 sequences, roughly 8% of them seen just once. The material sequenced was CD4+ T cells sorted from PBMCs, taken 5 days after the yellow fever booster vaccination. These receptors originate from a man aged 25 to 40 who received the YFV17D yellow fever vaccine.

This clonotype occurred many times. This CDR3 is CASSYSYGSKLFF. CDR3 DNA sequence: TGTGCCAGCAGTTACTCGTACGGGTCAAAACTGTTTTTT. V usage is TRBV6-5 and J usage is TRBJ1-4; D call uncertain. CDR3 length: 13 amino acids. Germline CDR1 reads MNHEY; CDR2 reads SVGAGI. V was cut by 0 bases and J by 10 bases, with 9 bases left in between.

In this sample, this clonotype turned up a few times. The CDR3 sequence is CASSFGLGNIQYF. The CDR3 nucleotides are TGTGCCAGCAGTTTTGGCTTAGGGAACATTCAGTACTTC. This sequence joins TRBV12-3 or TRBV12-4 and TRBJ2-4; the D is unclear. Deletions cut 3 bases from V and 7 bases from J, with 10 bases between. There are 13 residues in the CDR3.

This clonotype was detected ten times or more. The CDR3 here is CASSQDRPLVAEQFF. CDR3 bases: TGCGCCAGCAGCCAAGATAGGCCTTTGGTGGCTGAGCAGTTCTTC. V and J are TRBV4-3 and TRBJ2-1; D ambiguous. The CDR3 totals 15 residues. With 0 bases removed from V and 9 bases from J, the gap between germline ends came to 15 bases. Germline values: CDR1 LGHNA, CDR2 YSLEER.

The table lists this clonotype with many counts. This sequence joins TRBV4-3 and TRBJ1-2; 10 bases agree with TRBD1. The CDR3 spans 14 residues. V lost 4 bases to trimming and J lost 5 bases; unmatched junction nucleotides: 4. Germline V CDR1 and CDR2: LGHNA, YSLEER. The CDR3 sequence is CASSPGQGEYGYTF. The CDR3 nucleotides read TGCGCCAGCAGCCCAGGACAGGGGGAGTATGGCTACACCTTC.

This clonotype was recorded at least ten times. The chain uses TRBV10-3 and TRBJ2-1, with D maybe TRBD2 (7 bases). The V end was cut by 2 bases, the J end by 10 bases, with 12 bases between. The length of the CDR3 is 13 residues. Germline values: CDR1 ENHRY, CDR2 SYGVKD. The CDR3 nucleotides read TGTGCCATCAGTGAGCGGGGGGCGGACGAGCAGTTCTTC. This gives the protein CAISERGADEQFF.

This clonotype was counted ten times or more. The chain joins TRBV27 to TRBJ2-3; a possible D gene is TRBD2 (6 bases). This CDR3 comprises 15 residues. Germline CDR1 reads MNHEY; CDR2 reads SMNVEV (reference sequence). Trimming shortened V by 5 bases and J by 0 bases, and 12 bases separated the two germline ends. CDR3 loop: CASSGLATSTDTQYF. CDR3 bases: TGTGCCAGCAGTGGGCTAGCGACTAGCACAGATACGCAGTATTTT.

This clonotype was counted many times. The chain is built from TRBV5-1 and TRBJ2-3; 7 bases fit TRBD1. Germline V gives CDR1 SGHRS, CDR2 YFSETQ. This CDR3 spans 12 amino acids. V shed 0 bases and J 10 bases; nucleotides not matched to a gene: 2. Written as DNA, the CDR3 is TGCGCCAGCAGCTTGGAACAGGGGTCGCAGTATTTT. Residues: CASSLEQGSQYF.

This clonotype was detected ten times or more. The gene calls are TRBV28 and TRBJ2-1; TRBD2 is a possible D gene (5 bases). In germline, CDR1 is MDHEN, CDR2 SYDVKM. The germline V and J ends were trimmed by 6 bases and 7 bases, with 13 bases remaining between them. This CDR3 has 13 amino acids. As DNA, the CDR3 is TGTGCCAGCAGCGGGGTCTGGGGTAATGAGCAGTTCTTC. Amino acid sequence: CASSGVWGNEQFF.

The chain joins TRBV5-6 to TRBJ1-6, with unresolved D. V lost 6 bases and J 6 bases, leaving 16 bases between the germline ends. The CDR3 runs 15 residues. Germline CDR1 and CDR2: SGHDT and YYEEEE. The CDR3 nucleotides read TGTGCCAGCACCACAAGACGAACGGTTAATTCACCCCTCCACTTT. This encodes CASTTRRTVNSPLHF.

This clonotype was seen at least ten times. This CDR3 is CASSSQGARETQYF. CDR3 DNA sequence: TGCGCCAGCAGCTCACAGGGGGCGCGAGAGACCCAGTACTTC. V usage is TRBV5-1 and J usage is TRBJ2-5, with 9 bases fitting TRBD1. The V gene end was trimmed by 3 bases and the J gene end by 4 bases; junction bases not matched to a gene: 4. CDR3 length: 14 amino acids. Germline V lookup: CDR1 SGHRS, CDR2 YFSETQ.

This clonotype appeared a few times. The chain uses TRBV20-1 and TRBJ2-7, with 7 bases identical to TRBD2. CDR1 is DFQATT and CDR2 is SNEGSKA in the germline V gene (reference sequence). With 0 bases clipped from V and 6 bases from J, the junction kept 11 bases outside the gene matches. This CDR3 is 15 amino acids long. CDR3 sequence (DNA): TGCAGTGCTAGAGATGGTGGGAGGGACTCCCCCGAGCAGTACTTC. It codes for CSARDGGRDSPEQYF.

This clonotype was seen repeatedly, ten times or more. V usage is TRBV5-5 and J usage is TRBJ2-7; D unclear. Between the trimmed V and J ends, which lost 2 bases and 2 bases, there was a span of 20 bases. This CDR3 comprises 17 residues. In germline, CDR1 is SGHKS, CDR2 YYEKEE (reference sequence). The CDR3 loop is CASSLVVRSRQPYEQYF. The CDR3 nucleotides read TGTGCCAGCAGCTTAGTGGTCAGGAGTCGACAACCCTACGAGCAGTACTTC.

This clonotype is medium-sized within its sample. The gene calls are TRBV20-1 and TRBJ2-1, with 7 bases matching TRBD2. Trimming at V came to 6 bases and at J to 2 bases, leaving 7 bases not matched to a gene. The germline CDR1 and CDR2 sequences are DFQATT and SNEGSKA (reference sequence). The CDR3 length is 14 residues. Written as DNA, the CDR3 is TGCAGTGCGTCAAGTGCGGGAGCCTACAATGAGCAGTTCTTC. Its translation is CSASSAGAYNEQFF.

For this clonotype: This may come from a read error, since a much larger clone is one base off. The genes are TRBV4-2 and TRBJ2-1; a possible D gene is TRBD2 (6 bases). The CDR3 is made up of 15 amino acids. Trimming cost V 4 bases and J 4 bases, with 14 bases left between them. CDR1 is LGHNA and CDR2 is YNFKEQ in the germline V gene. CDR3 DNA sequence: TGTGCCAGCAGCCTAGCGGCAGGACAATACAATGAGCAGTTCTTC. Translating it yields CASSLAAGQYNEQFF.